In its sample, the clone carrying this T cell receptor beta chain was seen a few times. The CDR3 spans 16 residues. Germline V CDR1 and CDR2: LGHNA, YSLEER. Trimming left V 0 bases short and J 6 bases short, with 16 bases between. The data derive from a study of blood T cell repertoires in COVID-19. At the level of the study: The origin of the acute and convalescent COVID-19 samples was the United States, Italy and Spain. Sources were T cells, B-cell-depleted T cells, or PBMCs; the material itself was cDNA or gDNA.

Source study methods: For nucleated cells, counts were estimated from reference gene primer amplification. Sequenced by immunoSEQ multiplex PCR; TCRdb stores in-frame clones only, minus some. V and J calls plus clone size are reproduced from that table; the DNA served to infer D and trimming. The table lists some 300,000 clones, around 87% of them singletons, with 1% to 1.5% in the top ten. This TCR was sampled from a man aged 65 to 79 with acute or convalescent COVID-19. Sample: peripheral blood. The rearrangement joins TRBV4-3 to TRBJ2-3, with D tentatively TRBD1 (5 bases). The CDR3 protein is CASSQDTPFQGDTQYF. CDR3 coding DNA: TGCGCCAGCAGCCAAGATACGCCTTTTCAGGGCGATACGCAGTATTTT.